The next 32 T cell receptor beta chains were all read from a single sample in a study of Graves' ophthalmopathy and Graves' hyperthyroidism. The sequenced template was RNA, covering the TCR beta CDR3 region. After a first-round RT-PCR with HTBI primers, a second-round multiplex PCR was run. TCRdb independently ran MiXCR on the multiplex PCR reads; one entry per CDR3 protein. The table records 500,000 to 600,000 distinct CDR3 sequences, less than 40% of them present only once. The sample was peripheral blood or thyroid tissue (not recorded which). The receptor set was obtained from an adult man with Graves' hyperthyroidism.

V is TRBV29-1 and J is TRBJ2-7; D may be TRBD2 (5 bases). Germline assignment: CDR1 SQVTM and CDR2 ANQGSEA. There are 11 residues in the CDR3. Trimming cost V 7 bases and J 9 bases, with 16 bases left between them. CDR3 loop: CSAPRGNGQYF. CDR3 in DNA: TGCAGCGCCCCGAGAGGGAACGGGCAGTACTTC.

This chain joins TRBV10-3 and TRBJ2-7; 8 bases map to TRBD1. V trimming: 6 bases; J trimming: 3 bases; junction bases outside the gene matches: 10. CDR1 is ENHRY, CDR2 SYGVKD, per germline. This CDR3 is 15 amino acids long. CDR3 nucleotide sequence: TGTGCCATCAGGAAGACGGGACAGGCGATCTACGAGCAGTACTTC. It yields the protein CAIRKTGQAIYEQYF.

This chain links TRBV25-1 with TRBJ1-2, with TRBD1 matching over 9 bases. Germline V gene sequence: CDR1 MGHDK, CDR2 SYGVNS. CDR3 length: 17 amino acids. The junction had 11 bases not matched to a gene; V was cut back by 3 bases and J by 3 bases. The CDR3 loop reads CASSDPTGGSWYYGYTF. In nucleotides, the CDR3 is TGTGCCAGCAGTGATCCGACAGGGGGTTCGTGGTACTATGGCTACACCTTC.

This clonotype appeared a single time. One junction end does not reproduce the germline sequence, and a read error may be involved. The V gene is TRBV7-3, the J gene TRBJ2-2; possibly TRBD1 or TRBD2 for D (5 bases each). Germline CDR1 and CDR2: SGHTA and FQGTGA. The CDR3 runs to 15 residues. The CDR3 protein is CASSLIGTDTGELFF. In DNA, the CDR3 is TGTGCCAGCAGTTTAATAGGGACGGACACCGGGGAGCTGTTTTTT.

This clonotype has at least ten counts. The chain joins TRBV5-6 to TRBJ2-7; 10 nucleotides align to TRBD1. CDR3 length equals 17 residues. In germline, CDR1 is SGHDT, CDR2 YYEEEE. V was clipped by 0 bases and J by 1 base; unmatched bases: 7. This CDR3 reads CASSLGDRGLQSYEQYF. In DNA form, the CDR3 reads TGTGCCAGCAGCTTGGGTGACAGGGGGCTTCAGTCCTACGAGCAGTACTTC.

The chain has TRBV3-1 and TRBJ2-7, with D perhaps matching TRBD2 (7 bases). Germline V gene sequence: CDR1 LGHDT, CDR2 YNNKEL (reference sequence). CDR3 length equals 14 residues. The germline V and J ends were trimmed by 5 bases and 7 bases, with 18 bases remaining between them. Here the CDR3 DNA reads TGTGCCAGCAGCTTCCGGGGGGCGCTTAGAGAGCAGTACTTC. This sequence encodes CASSFRGALREQYF.

This clonotype was found once. The chain has TRBV5-5 and TRBJ2-2, with TRBD1 matching over 9 bases. Germline V gives CDR1 SGHKS, CDR2 YYEKEE (reference sequence). V gave up 3 bases and J gave up 4 bases; unmatched junction bases: 7. CDR3 length: 16 amino acids. DNA for the CDR3: TGTGCCAGCAGCTCAGCCCCGGGACAGGGCACCGGGGAGCTGTTTTTT. It encodes CASSSAPGQGTGELFF.

On this clonotype itself: This clone may be a read error of a much larger clone one base away. The genes are TRBV7-9 and TRBJ2-5; D call uncertain. CDR1 SEHNR and CDR2 FQNEAQ come from the germline V gene (reference sequence). Between the trimmed V and J ends, which lost 5 bases and 5 bases, there was a span of 18 bases. The CDR3 is made up of 15 amino acids. This CDR3 reads CASSPGMGTYETQYF. CDR3 bases: TGTGCCAGCAGCCCTGGAATGGGCACTTACGAGACCCAGTACTTC.

V and J are TRBV20-1 and TRBJ2-3, with D unclear. Per germline, CDR1 DFQATT and CDR2 SNEGSKA (reference sequence). The CDR3 is 14 amino acids. The ends were cut back, 5 bases at V and 0 bases at J, with 12 bases in the middle. The CDR3 protein is CSAARTPSTDTQYF. CDR3 DNA: TGCAGTGCTGCCCGTACCCCCAGCACAGATACGCAGTATTTT.

To note about this clonotype: A much larger clone lies a single base off, so this may be a read error. The chain combines TRBV7-2 with TRBJ1-2, with a tentative D call TRBD1 (5 bases). There are 15 residues in the CDR3. Germline values: CDR1 SGHTA, CDR2 FQGNSA. The V end was cut by 6 bases, the J end by 4 bases, with 18 bases between. CDR3 sequence reads: CASSGAGPVGYGYTF. The CDR3 DNA reads as TGTGCCAGCAGTGGGGCGGGTCCAGTGGGCTATGGCTACACCTTC.

This sequence joins TRBV29-1 and TRBJ2-7; a possible D gene is TRBD2 (6 bases). Germline V gene sequence: CDR1 SQVTM, CDR2 ANQGSEA. V lost 2 bases to trimming and J lost 5 bases, with 10 bases between them. CDR3 length equals 12 residues. CDR3 coding DNA: TGCAGCGTTGAACCGGGAGACCACGAGCAGTACTTC. This encodes CSVEPGDHEQYF.

The chain is built from TRBV7-9 and TRBJ1-1, with 7 bases lining up with TRBD1. Germline V CDR1 and CDR2: SEHNR, FQNEAQ (reference sequence). V lost 1 base, J lost 12 bases, and 2 bases stayed unmatched. CDR3 length: 11 amino acids. CDR3 DNA: TGTGCCAGCAGCTTAGACAGGGGAACTTTCTTT. Translated, it gives CASSLDRGTFF. Combining the CDR3 with reference TRBV7-9 and TRBJ1-1 gives the whole variable domain DTGVSQNPRHKITKRGQNVTFRCDPISEHNRLYWYRQTLGQGPEFLTYFQNEAQLEKSRLLSDRFSAERPKGSFSTLEIQRTEQGDSAMYLCASSLDRGTFFGQGTRLTVV.

This sequence joins TRBV4-1 and TRBJ1-5, with 7 nucleotides matching TRBD1. The germline V gene encodes CDR1 MGHRA and CDR2 YSYEKL. The CDR3 spans 14 residues. The J segment lost 5 bases and the V segment lost 4 bases, leaving 5 bases of the junction unmatched. This chain's CDR3 is CASSPDRFDQPQHF. For the CDR3, the DNA is TGCGCCAGCAGCCCGGACAGGTTCGATCAGCCCCAGCATTTT.

J is TRBJ2-3 and V is TRBV20-1; 7 nucleotides match TRBD2. Losses at the gene ends were 1 base for V and 6 bases for J; bases not matched to a gene: 10. The CDR3 length is 15 residues. Germline V gene data show CDR1 as DFQATT and CDR2 as SNEGSKA (reference sequence). This CDR3 reads CSARAGGLSMDTQYF. The CDR3 region has the DNA TGCAGTGCTAGAGCGGGAGGCCTTAGCATGGATACGCAGTATTTT.

This clonotype has a count of ten or more. The chain carries TRBV29-1 and TRBJ2-7; 7 nucleotides agree with TRBD1. Germline V gene sequence: CDR1 SQVTM, CDR2 ANQGSEA. CDR3 length: 14 residues. J gave up 0 bases and V 6 bases, and 8 bases lay outside the gene matches. The CDR3 region has the DNA TGCAGCGTATACCGGGACAGTGACTCCTACGAGCAGTACTTC. The encoded protein is CSVYRDSDSYEQYF.

The chain carries TRBV5-1 and TRBJ1-4; D is uncertain. The germline gives CDR1 SGHRS, CDR2 YFSETQ. This CDR3 region has 17 residues. Trimming pared 1 base from V and 0 bases from J, leaving 13 bases between. The CDR3 nucleotides are TGCGCCAGCAGCTTGTCAGGAAACCGTGCAACTAATGAAAAACTGTTTTTT. Protein sequence: CASSLSGNRATNEKLFF.

The table lists this clonotype with many counts. This CDR3 reads CASSTSSSSRIMRGYTF. CDR3 nucleotides: TGTGCCAGCAGCACCTCCAGCAGCTCCAGGATAATGCGAGGCTACACCTTC. The J gene is TRBJ1-2, the V gene TRBV13; the D is unclear. The ends were cut back, 5 bases at V and 8 bases at J, with 27 bases in the middle. This CDR3 contains 17 residues. The germline gives CDR1 PRHDT, CDR2 FYEKMQ (reference sequence).

The chain uses TRBV24-1 and TRBJ1-2; no definite D call. The CDR3 sequence is 14 residues long. Trimming took 3 bases from V and 4 from J, leaving 11 bases between them. Germline V lookup: CDR1 KGHDR, CDR2 SFDVKD. CDR3 amino acids: CATSDVGAGYGYTF. The DNA for the CDR3 is TGTGCCACCAGTGATGTGGGAGCGGGCTATGGCTACACCTTC.

This clonotype appeared a few times. The junction shows a germline mismatch at one end, possibly a read error. The chain employs TRBV5-1 and TRBJ1-4; 7 bases line up with TRBD1. CDR3 length equals 16 residues. Germline loops: CDR1 SGHRS, CDR2 YFSETQ. This CDR3 reads CASSSRTGGPNEKLFF. CDR3 nucleotides: TGTGCCAGCAGCTCCAGGACAGGAGGGCCTAATGAAAAACTGTTTTTT.

The gene calls are TRBV7-2 and TRBJ2-7, with unresolved D. The tail of the sequence fits TRBJ2-1 better, so the J call may be wrong. The V gene's germline CDR1 is SGHTA and CDR2 FQGNSA. The CDR3 consists of 13 residues. CDR3 sequence: CASSSSPVREQFF. Here the CDR3 DNA reads TGTGCCAGCAGCTCAAGCCCCGTGCGCGAGCAGTTCTTC.

The chain combines TRBV28 with TRBJ1-4; D may be TRBD1 (5 bases). Trimming removed 6 bases from V and 3 bases from J, with 17 bases in between. CDR1 and CDR2 from the germline V gene are MDHEN and SYDVKM. This CDR3 contains 16 residues. This CDR3 reads CASRPRQGRPNEKLFF. The CDR3 nucleotides are TGTGCCAGCAGACCTCGGCAGGGTAGGCCTAATGAAAAACTGTTTTTT. The variable domain in full, with the rest retrieved from reference TRBV28 and TRBJ1-4, is DVKVTQSSRYLVKRTGEKVFLECVQDMDHENMFWYRQDPGLGLRLIYFSYDVKMKEKGDIPEGYSVSREKKERFSLILESASTNQTSMYLCASRPRQGRPNEKLFFGSGTQLSVL.

The chain couples TRBV24-1 to TRBJ2-3; tentative D call: TRBD1 (6 bases). The CDR3 runs 13 residues. Germline V lookup: CDR1 KGHDR, CDR2 SFDVKD. The ends were cut back, 9 bases at V and 1 base at J, with 10 bases in the middle. The CDR3, as DNA: TGTGCCACCCGGGACATCCGCACAGATACGCAGTATTTT. Protein sequence: CATRDIRTDTQYF.

This chain joins TRBV2 and TRBJ2-7, with TRBD2 as a possible D gene (5 bases). V lost 3 bases and J 2 bases, leaving 8 bases between the germline ends. The CDR3 is 13 residues long. Germline CDR1 is SNHLY and CDR2 is FYNNEI. This CDR3 is CASSEDFTYEQYF. In DNA, the CDR3 is TGTGCCAGCAGTGAGGACTTTACCTACGAGCAGTACTTC.

This clonotype occurred a few times. The chain combines TRBV15 with TRBJ2-3; tentatively, D is TRBD2 (5 bases). This CDR3 comprises 13 residues. V lost 5 bases, J lost 0 bases, and 6 bases lay in between. Germline V lookup: CDR1 LNHNV, CDR2 YYDKDF (reference sequence). CDR3 amino acids: CATSGGSTDTQYF. As DNA, the CDR3 is TGTGCCACCAGCGGCGGGAGCACAGATACGCAGTATTTT.

This clonotype appeared a few times. The CDR3 is CASSPSSGRTYEQYF. For the CDR3, the DNA is TGTGCCAGCTCACCCTCTAGCGGGAGAACCTACGAGCAGTACTTC. The chain uses TRBV18 and TRBJ2-7; 10 bases align to TRBD2. This CDR3 has 15 amino acids. V gave up 3 bases and J gave up 2 bases; unmatched junction bases: 4. The germline gives CDR1 KGHSH, CDR2 LQKENI. The full variable domain, with the rest looked up from reference TRBV18 and TRBJ2-7, is NAGVMQNPRHLVRRRGQEARLRCSPMKGHSHVYWYRQLPEEGLKFMVYLQKENIIDESGMPKERFSAEFPKEGPSILRIQQVVRGDSAAYFCASSPSSGRTYEQYFGPGTRLTVT.

This clonotype was picked up many times. The gene calls are TRBV12-3 or TRBV12-4 and TRBJ1-2; D is possibly TRBD1 (6 bases). Trimming removed 6 bases from V and 2 bases from J, with 13 bases in between. The CDR3 contains 14 residues. The CDR3 here is CASRTLGTNYGYTF. The CDR3 nucleotides read TGTGCCAGCAGAACCCTCGGGACAAACTATGGCTACACCTTC.

A remark on this clonotype: The junction does not match germline at one end; this may be a read error. DNA for the CDR3: TGTGTCAGCAGCTCGACAGAGTTCAATTCACCCCTCCACTTT. Residues: CVSSSTEFNSPLHF. The V gene is TRBV12-3 or TRBV12-4, the J gene TRBJ1-6; TRBD1 is a possible D gene (5 bases). The CDR3 extends over 14 amino acids.

This clonotype was detected ten times or more. V gene TRBV7-9 combines with J gene TRBJ2-7, with a weak D call TRBD2 (5 bases). Germline V gives CDR1 SEHNR, CDR2 FQNEAQ (reference sequence). The CDR3 length is 17 residues. V was shortened by 4 bases and J by 4 bases, with 23 bases between the two germline ends. The CDR3 is CASSSNPRADRGYEQYF. The CDR3 nucleotides read TGTGCCAGCAGCTCTAATCCGCGGGCCGATCGAGGTTACGAGCAGTACTTC.

This clonotype was found many times. This chain uses TRBV2 with TRBJ1-2, with D maybe TRBD1 (6 bases). Germline values: CDR1 SNHLY, CDR2 FYNNEI. Trimming removed 7 bases from V and 4 bases from J, with 16 bases in between. The CDR3 runs to 14 residues. CDR3 sequence: CASTPRGGFYGYTF. CDR3 sequence (DNA): TGTGCCAGCACCCCTCGAGGGGGATTCTATGGCTACACCTTC.

This clonotype was observed many times. The chain links TRBV7-3 to TRBJ1-1; TRBD1 matches 7 bases. Germline V gene sequence: CDR1 SGHTA, CDR2 FQGTGA. V was pared by 3 bases and J by 3 bases, with 7 bases of the junction left unmatched. The CDR3 covers 15 residues. The CDR3 spells CASSFTGARDTEAFF. CDR3 sequence (DNA): TGTGCCAGCAGCTTCACAGGGGCCCGGGACACTGAAGCTTTCTTT.

This clonotype occurred many times. This sequence joins TRBV7-6 and TRBJ2-7; D is possibly TRBD1 (6 bases). CDR3 size: 14 residues. Germline CDR1 is SGHVS and CDR2 is FNYEAQ. V was pared by 5 bases and J by 0 bases, with 11 bases between. The CDR3 loop reads CASSRTDSSYEQYF. For the CDR3, the DNA is TGTGCCAGCAGCAGGACGGACAGCTCCTACGAGCAGTACTTC.

The chain uses TRBV9 and TRBJ1-3; no reliable D call. The CDR3 contains 14 residues. Germline lookup yields CDR1 SGDLS and CDR2 YYNGEE. Trimming removed 5 bases at V and 7 bases at J, with 16 bases between. CDR3 in amino acids: CASSHGLAGNTIYF. For the CDR3, the DNA is TGTGCCAGCAGTCACGGACTAGCGGGGAACACCATATATTTT.